Listed below are T cell receptor beta chains from one sample, sequenced in a study of cytomegalovirus exposure and HLA in healthy donors. Repertoires were generated with immunoSEQ multiplex PCR, while TCRdb's copy carries only in-frame clones and drops some. The data contain about 240,000 clones, 75% to 85% of them seen just once; the ten biggest clones take up less than 8.5%. Sequencing input: PBMCs. The receptors were gathered from a woman aged 55-70 years in good health and CMV-seropositive. Each CDR3 is given with its conserved first and last residue. The order of the fields is D gene, J gene, V gene, CDR3 protein. A D gene is named only where the DNA matches it firmly.

- TRBJ2-7 TRBV27 CASSVTRRTEQYF
- TRBJ2-7 TRBV19 CASSKGDYEQYF
- TRBJ1-5 TRBV27 CASSPGGGWNQPQHF
TRBD2 TRBJ2-1 TRBV6-6 CASSYSGGSTQFF
TRBD2 TRBJ2-7 TRBV4-1 CASSQGTSSYYEQYF
TRBD1 TRBJ1-1 TRBV28 CASRPTGAEAFF
- TRBJ2-7 TRBV13 CASSGPTRSYEQYF
TRBD1 TRBJ2-7 TRBV10-3 CAITPGQGNYEQYF
TRBD1 TRBJ1-1 TRBV29-1 CSVFGTAVLEAFF
- TRBJ2-5 TRBV5-4 CASSTSGWYQETQYF
- TRBJ1-2 TRBV6-5 CASSYSGPGHYGYTF
TRBD1 TRBJ2-5 TRBV30 CAWRGTGLLRETQYF
TRBD2 TRBJ2-7 TRBV6-5 CASSVLLGTTKEQYF
- TRBJ2-7 TRBV4-1 CASSQEERVNPYEQYF
- TRBJ1-3 TRBV5-5 CASTWGGTGGNTIYF
- TRBJ1-2 TRBV27 CASKGGGDYGYTF
TRBD2 TRBJ2-1 TRBV9 CASSASGLEQFF
TRBD1 TRBJ1-2 TRBV27 CASSLSSGGMDGYTF
TRBD1 TRBJ1-1 TRBV30 CAWASRTGGRRAEAFF
- TRBJ2-3 TRBV7-9 CASSLEIQGTNTDTQYF